This TCR beta chain was identified in a study of preoperative IRX-2 immunotherapy in early breast cancer. Assay used: immunoSEQ multiplex PCR; TCRdb lists only in-frame clones, some missing. The table lists around 6,000 clones, around 74% of them singletons, with roughly a sixth in the top ten. Sample treatment: preoperative locoregional IRX-2 cytokine immunotherapy. Preoperative locoregional IRX-2 cytokine immunotherapy was tested in the phase Ib source study. The material sequenced was tumor tissue, taken before IRX-2 immunotherapy. This TCR was recovered from a human donor with breast cancer.

The CDR3 DNA follows: TGTGCCAGCAGCTCCCTCCGGGAGATCTACGAGCAGTACTTC. The encoded protein is CASSSLREIYEQYF. The V gene is TRBV6-8, the J gene TRBJ2-7; possibly TRBD2 for D (6 bases). There are 14 residues in the CDR3. The germline gives CDR1 MNHGY, CDR2 SAAAGT. V lost 6 bases and J lost 3, with 15 bases in between.